The subject of this entry is one T cell receptor beta chain. Other nucleotide sequences in the sample specify the same CDR3. This sample stems from a study of CD8+ T cells in alopecia areata. Treatment noted: oral pan-JAK inhibitor, 5-10 mg twice daily. The authors extracted RNA and reverse transcribed it into cDNA as the sequencing template. Sequencing used immunoSEQ multiplex PCR; TCRdb keeps in-frame clones, though not all of them. The sample records more than 110,000 clones, about 51% being singletons. This sequence was found in a human donor with alopecia areata. This specimen was CD8+ T cells sorted from blood, taken at week 4, from a patient treated with tofacitinib.

CDR3 coding DNA: TGTGCCAGCAGTGGGGACCGGTTCTATGGCTACACCTTC. This sequence encodes CASSGDRFYGYTF. The rearrangement uses TRBV27 and TRBJ1-2; possible D gene TRBD1, 5 bases. Germline V lookup: CDR1 MNHEY, CDR2 SMNVEV (reference sequence). CDR3 length: 13 residues. V was pared by 5 bases and J by 4 bases, with 11 bases between.